This T cell receptor (beta chain) derives from a study of response to subunit inactivated influenza vaccine. Using its own MiXCR run on the RT-PCR reads, TCRdb lists one record per CDR3 protein. The sample yields hundreds of thousands of distinct CDR3 sequences, roughly 18% seen once. With 0 bases removed from V and 5 bases from J, the gap between germline ends came to 13 bases. The germline V gene has CDR1 ENHRY and CDR2 SYGVKD. This CDR3 has 16 residues. This chain connects TRBV10-3 to TRBJ2-2; D gene uncertain. The source material was PBMCs from blood, sampled more than 4 days after vaccination. The receptor was derived from a man aged 50-59 years who received an inactivated influenza vaccine. The CDR3 loop is CAISESKRSVTGELFF. CDR3 nucleotide sequence: TGTGCCATCAGTGAGTCGAAGAGGTCAGTGACCGGGGAGCTGTTTTTT.